This T cell receptor (beta chain) came from a study of shared clonotypes between healthy human individuals. General study points: Against clonotypes common to all four donors, non-shared ones had lower generation probabilities.

Per germline, CDR1 ENHRY and CDR2 SYGVKD. This CDR3 spans 13 amino acids. Trimming took 4 bases from V and 8 from J; bases not matched to a gene: 2. A remark on this clone: Its antigen remains unknown.

Some clones are missing from TCRdb's copy, which holds only in-frame ones; the method was immunoSEQ multiplex PCR. The table shows about 2.4 million clones, with roughly nine tenths occurring only once. The chain is built from TRBV10-3 and TRBJ1-2; 12 nucleotides align to TRBD1. The receptor was isolated from a man between 18 and 29 years old in good health. The sample consisted of naive CD4+ T cells sorted from blood. The subset: CD45RA+ positively selected. CDR3 sequence: CAISVGQGAGYTF. The CDR3 DNA follows: TGTGCCATCAGTGTGGGACAGGGGGCGGGCTACACCTTC.